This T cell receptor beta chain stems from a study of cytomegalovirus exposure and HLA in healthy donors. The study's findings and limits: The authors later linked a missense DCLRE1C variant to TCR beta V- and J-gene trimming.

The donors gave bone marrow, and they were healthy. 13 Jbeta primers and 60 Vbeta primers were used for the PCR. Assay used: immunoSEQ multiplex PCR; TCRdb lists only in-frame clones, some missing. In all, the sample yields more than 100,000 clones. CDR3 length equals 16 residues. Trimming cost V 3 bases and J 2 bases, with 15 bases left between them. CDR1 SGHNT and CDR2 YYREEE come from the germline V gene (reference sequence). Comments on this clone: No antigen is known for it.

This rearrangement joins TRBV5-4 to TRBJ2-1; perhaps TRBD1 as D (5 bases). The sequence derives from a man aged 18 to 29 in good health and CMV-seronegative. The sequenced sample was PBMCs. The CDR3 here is CASSSPPGKAYNEQFF. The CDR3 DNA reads TGTGCCAGCAGCTCGCCCCCAGGGAAGGCCTACAATGAGCAGTTCTTC. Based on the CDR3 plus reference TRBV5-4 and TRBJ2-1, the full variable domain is ETGVTQSPTHLIKTRGQQVTLRCSSQSGHNTVSWYQQALGQGPQFIFQYYREEENGRGNFPPRFSGLQFPNYSSELNVNALELDDSALYLCASSSPPGKAYNEQFFGPGTRLTVL.